This is a list of T cell receptor beta chains from one sample in a study of T cell responses to AZD1222 COVID-19 vaccine. TCRdb's copy holds only in-frame clones and misses some; the assay was immunoSEQ multiplex PCR. The sample carries 54,000 or so clones, 80% recorded once. Sequenced here: peripheral blood, sampled 28 days after the second AZD1222 dose. The receptors were sampled from an adult who received the AZD1222 COVID-19 vaccine. CDR3s include the opening cysteine and the closing phenylalanine or tryptophan. The D gene is left open where the match is weak. Expanded clones are given a class, and other clones once, few, many or no size at all.

cdr3_length,v_call,d_call,j_call,clone_size,cdr3_nt,cdr3_aa
14,TRBV3-1/TRBV3-2,TRBD1,TRBJ1-1,NA,TGTGCCAGCAGCCAAGAAGCAAGGGGGACAGGGGCTTTCTTT,CASSQEARGTGAFF
13,TRBV5-1,NA,TRBJ2-7,NA,TGCGCCAGCAGCCGGGACCTAGCCTACGAGCAGTACTTC,CASSRDLAYEQYF
13,TRBV12-3/TRBV12-4,NA,TRBJ1-6,few,TGTGCCAGCAGCCGGGACACTAATTCACCCCTCCACTTT,CASSRDTNSPLHF
13,TRBV19,TRBD1,TRBJ1-2,NA,TGTGCCAGTACCCTTCAGGGGGCGAGGGGCTACACCTTC,CASTLQGARGYTF
15,TRBV19,TRBD1,TRBJ1-1,few,TGTGCCAGTGGGCCGACAGGGGGCACGGGCACTGAAGCTTTCTTT,CASGPTGGTGTEAFF
17,TRBV7-2,NA,TRBJ2-3,NA,TGTGCCAGCAGCTTAATCTCGCGGGGGCGCCGGGGAGATACGCAGTATTTT,CASSLISRGRRGDTQYF
14,TRBV7-2,NA,TRBJ1-3,NA,TGTGCCAGCAGCACTAGACTCTCTGGAAACACCATATATTTT,CASSTRLSGNTIYF
12,TRBV19,NA,TRBJ2-3,NA,TGTGCCAGTAGTAATGATGTAGATACGCAGTATTTT,CASSNDVDTQYF
17,TRBV6-2/TRBV6-3,TRBD2,TRBJ2-5,NA,TGTGCCAGCAGTTACTTGCGAGGGCGGGAGACACAAGAGACCCAGTACTTC,CASSYLRGRETQETQYF
16,TRBV6-2/TRBV6-3,TRBD1,TRBJ1-1,NA,TGTGCCAGCAGTTCGGGACAGGGGATGCGGCAGGCTGAAGCTTTCTTT,CASSSGQGMRQAEAFF
16,TRBV5-5,NA,TRBJ1-3,NA,TGTGCCAGCAGCTCGAGGACAGTTCTATCTGGAAACACCATATATTTT,CASSSRTVLSGNTIYF
15,TRBV18,TRBD1,TRBJ2-7,NA,TGTGCCAGCTCAAGGCCCGGGACAGGAGACTACGAGCAGTACTTC,CASSRPGTGDYEQYF
14,TRBV27,NA,TRBJ2-3,once,TGTGCCAGCAGTTTTCGAAGGGGCACAGATACGCAGTATTTT,CASSFRRGTDTQYF
17,TRBV4-2,TRBD2,TRBJ2-5,NA,TGTGCCAGCAGCCAAGCGGGCATTGTAGCGGGGGCAGAGACCCAGTACTTC,CASSQAGIVAGAETQYF
15,TRBV10-3,NA,TRBJ1-6,NA,TGTGCCATCAGTGACCCCGGGATCGCTGGTTCACCCCTCCACTTT,CAISDPGIAGSPLHF
13,TRBV7-2,TRBD1,TRBJ1-2,NA,TGTGCCAGCAGCAGGACAGGCGGCTATGGCTACACCTTC,CASSRTGGYGYTF
13,TRBV7-8,NA,TRBJ2-2,few,TGTGCCAGCAGCCGACAGGCAACCGGGGAGCTGTTTTTT,CASSRQATGELFF
11,TRBV20-1,TRBD1,TRBJ1-1,NA,TGCAGTGCTTCAGGGGGCACTGAAGCTTTCTTT,CSASGGTEAFF
15,TRBV7-9,TRBD1,TRBJ1-2,NA,TGTGCCAGCAGCTTATCAGGGGGCGCCTTCTATGGCTACACCTTC,CASSLSGGAFYGYTF
16,TRBV5-1,NA,TRBJ2-3,NA,TGCGCCAGCAGCAAAGGGACTGGCTCGGGTGTGTATACGCAGTATTTT,CASSKGTGSGVYTQYF
14,TRBV7-2,NA,TRBJ1-4,NA,TGTGCCAGCAGACCGGGACCGACTAATGAAAAACTGTTTTTT,CASRPGPTNEKLFF
15,TRBV6-4,TRBD2,TRBJ2-1,NA,TGTGCCAGCACCAAGCGGGCGGGAGACTACAATGAGCAGTTCTTC,CASTKRAGDYNEQFF
16,TRBV3-1/TRBV3-2,TRBD1,TRBJ2-2,NA,TGTGCCAGCAGCCAAGGATGGGCAGGGGGCACCGGGGAGCTGTTTTTT,CASSQGWAGGTGELFF
14,TRBV5-6,NA,TRBJ2-2,NA,TGTGCCAGCAGCTTGGGGCTGAGCACCGGGGAGCTGTTTTTT,CASSLGLSTGELFF
14,TRBV7-9,TRBD1,TRBJ2-1,NA,TGTGCCAGCAGCTTTGATTTGACAGGGACTGAGCAGTTCTTC,CASSFDLTGTEQFF
15,TRBV7-9,NA,TRBJ2-2,NA,TGTGCCAGCAGCCCTGGACAAGTAAACACCGGGGAGCTGTTTTTT,CASSPGQVNTGELFF
13,TRBV18,NA,TRBJ1-2,NA,TGTGCCAGCTCACCCTCGGTTAACTATGGCTACACCTTC,CASSPSVNYGYTF
15,TRBV19,TRBD1,TRBJ1-5,NA,TGTGCCAGTAGCATCGGACAGGGGGCTAATCAGCCCCAGCATTTT,CASSIGQGANQPQHF
13,TRBV28,NA,TRBJ1-3,NA,TGTGCCAGCTTGGACGGGACTCGAAACACCATATATTTT,CASLDGTRNTIYF
16,TRBV10-3,TRBD1,TRBJ1-2,NA,TGTGCCATCAGTGAAGGGACAGGGGTTTCTAACTATGGCTACACCTTC,CAISEGTGVSNYGYTF
16,TRBV27,NA,TRBJ1-1,NA,TGTGCCAGCAGTTTATCGTACTTGGGGGGATATACTGAAGCTTTCTTT,CASSLSYLGGYTEAFF
14,TRBV5-6,TRBD1,TRBJ1-2,NA,TGTGCCAGCAGTTGGGACAGGGGAGGGTATGGCTACACCTTC,CASSWDRGGYGYTF
14,TRBV28,TRBD2,TRBJ2-1,once,TGTGCCAGCAGTGAACCGGGACTAGGTCATGAGCAGTTCTTC,CASSEPGLGHEQFF
15,TRBV19,TRBD1,TRBJ1-6,NA,TGTGCCAGCCGAAAGGGGGACAGGAGGAATTCACCCCTCCACTTT,CASRKGDRRNSPLHF
13,TRBV12-3/TRBV12-4,TRBD1,TRBJ1-3,once,TGTGCCAGCAGTGGGACAGCTGGAAACACCATATATTTT,CASSGTAGNTIYF
12,TRBV12-3/TRBV12-4,NA,TRBJ2-1,NA,TGTGCCAGCAGTTTAGGGGGGAATGAGCAGTTCTTC,CASSLGGNEQFF
13,TRBV6-5,NA,TRBJ1-6,few,TGTGCCAGCGGGGGGGTTTTGGGTTCACCCCTCCACTTT,CASGGVLGSPLHF
14,TRBV7-9,NA,TRBJ1-1,NA,TGTGCCAGCAGCCCGTGGGGGGCTACGTCTGAAGCTTTCTTT,CASSPWGATSEAFF
14,TRBV6-5,TRBD1,TRBJ1-2,NA,TGTGCCAGCAGTTACCCTGGGACAGGGGTTGGCTACACCTTC,CASSYPGTGVGYTF
15,TRBV5-4,TRBD1,TRBJ2-1,NA,TGTGCCAGCAGCTATGGACAGGGTTCTTACAATGAGCAGTTCTTC,CASSYGQGSYNEQFF
15,TRBV6-6,TRBD1,TRBJ2-7,NA,TGTGCCAGCAGTTATTCGACAGGGGTCTCCTACGAGCAGTACTTC,CASSYSTGVSYEQYF